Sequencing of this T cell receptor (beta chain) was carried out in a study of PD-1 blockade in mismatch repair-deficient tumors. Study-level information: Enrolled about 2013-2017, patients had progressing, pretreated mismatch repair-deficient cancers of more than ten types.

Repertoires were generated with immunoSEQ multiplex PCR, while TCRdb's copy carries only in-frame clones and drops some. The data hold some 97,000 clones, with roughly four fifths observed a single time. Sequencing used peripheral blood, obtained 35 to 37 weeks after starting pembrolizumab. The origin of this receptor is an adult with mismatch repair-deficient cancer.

The CDR3, as DNA: TGCGCCAGCAGCCAACGACAGGGGTGGGCGAACACTGAAGCTTTCTTT. This codes for CASSQRQGWANTEAFF. The V and J genes are TRBV4-3 and TRBJ1-1, with 8 bases lining up with TRBD1. The length of the CDR3 is 16 residues. In germline, CDR1 is LGHNA, CDR2 YSLEER. Trimming removed 2 bases from V and 1 base from J; junction bases left unmatched: 6.